These 2 T cell receptor beta chains originate from one sample sequenced in a study of breast tumors, draining lymph nodes, adjacent tissues. TCRdb reanalysed the multiplex PCR reads using MiXCR and keeps one entry per CDR3 protein. The sample records fewer than 200,000 distinct CDR3 sequences, roughly a third being singletons. The lymph nodes were axillary draining lymph nodes from breast cancer patients. The sequenced sample consisted of axillary lymph node tissue. These receptors were taken from a female donor with breast cancer. Some clones in this sample may be carry-over from other donors' samples.

At least ten counts were recorded for this clonotype. This sequence joins TRBV7-9 and TRBJ1-2; 11 positions match TRBD1. This CDR3 spans 18 amino acids. With 1 base clipped from V and 5 bases from J, the junction kept 12 bases outside the gene matches. From germline, CDR1 is SEHNR and CDR2 FQNEAQ (reference sequence). CDR3: CASSLVGMGTGGKYGYTF. Written as DNA, the CDR3 is TGTGCCAGCAGCTTAGTGGGAATGGGGACAGGGGGAAAGTATGGCTACACCTTC. The entire variable domain, with the rest obtained from reference TRBV7-9 and TRBJ1-2, is as follows: DTGVSQNPRHKITKRGQNVTFRCDPISEHNRLYWYRQTLGQGPEFLTYFQNEAQLEKSRLLSDRFSAERPKGSFSTLEIQRTEQGDSAMYLCASSLVGMGTGGKYGYTFGSGTRLTVV.

This clonotype appeared a few times. This rearrangement joins TRBV27 to TRBJ2-7; D might be TRBD2 (5 bases). Deletions cut 5 bases from V and 4 bases from J, with 15 bases between. CDR1 and CDR2 from the germline V gene are MNHEY and SMNVEV (reference sequence). This CDR3 has 14 residues. CDR3 in amino acids: CASSRTGSGYEQYF. In nucleotides, the CDR3 is TGTGCCAGCAGTCGCACGGGGAGTGGATACGAGCAGTACTTC.